The source of this TCR beta chain is a study of blood T cell repertoires in COVID-19. Study background: Italy, Spain and the United States were the sources of the convalescent and acute COVID-19 samples.

A single count supports this clone. Germline CDR1 reads SGHTA; CDR2 reads FQGNSA. V was pared by 1 base and J by 4 bases, with 17 bases between. The CDR3 contains 18 residues. In the original analysis: Using reference gene primer amplification, nucleated cell counts were estimated. The protocol was immunoSEQ multiplex PCR, while the TCRdb copy is restricted to in-frame clones and leaves out a portion. The V and J calls and clone size come from that table; D and trimming were worked out from the DNA. The sample holds under 250,000 clones, 84% seen once. Participants spanned ages about 18 to 95 years and resided in roughly 22 US areas. Researchers sorted participants into cohorts using their self-reported clinical history.

The receptor was isolated from a man between 60 and 75 years old who had recovered from COVID-19. Sequences were obtained from PBMCs or T cells enriched from blood (not recorded which). The chain carries TRBV7-2 and TRBJ1-6, with TRBD1 as a possible D gene (6 bases). CDR3 nucleotides: TGTGCCAGCAGCTTAGTTATCCAGGGCCAGGGGTATAATTCACCCCTCCACTTT. This sequence encodes CASSLVIQGQGYNSPLHF.